These T cell receptor beta chains were read from a single sample in a study of cytomegalovirus exposure and HLA in healthy donors. The data were produced by immunoSEQ multiplex PCR, yet TCRdb's version contains in-frame clones alone and is incomplete. In the table there are fewer than 200,000 clones, about 83% of which are singletons. The material sequenced was PBMCs. These receptors originate from a woman in her 30s in good health and CMV-seronegative. The CDR3 runs from the conserved cysteine through the conserved F or W. The order of the fields is V gene, clone size, J gene, D gene, CDR3 DNA, CDR3 protein. D genes are given only for firm matches. Clone size is given for some rows only: seen once, a few or many times, or a class if the clone is expanded.

V: TRBV10-1
size: .
J: TRBJ2-1
D: TRBD2
DNA: TGCGCCAGCAGTCCCACTAGCGGGAGGGCCGGTTACAATGAGCAGTTCTTC
CDR3: CASSPTSGRAGYNEQFF

V: TRBV2
size: .
J: TRBJ1-2
D: TRBD1
DNA: TGTGCCAGCAGTGAAGCAGGGGGCGACTATGGCTACACCTTC
CDR3: CASSEAGGDYGYTF

V: TRBV11-2
size: .
J: TRBJ2-7
D: .
DNA: TGTGCCAGCAGCTCAAAACAGGCGATTGGCACCTACGAGCAGTACTTC
CDR3: CASSSKQAIGTYEQYF

V: TRBV5-1
size: .
J: TRBJ2-3
D: .
DNA: TGCGCCAGCAGCTTGGTCCAGGGCCAAGATACGCAGTATTTT
CDR3: CASSLVQGQDTQYF

V: TRBV27
size: .
J: TRBJ2-1
D: TRBD1
DNA: TGTGCCAGCAGTTCTTGGACAGGGGGCCGGGGTGAGCAGTTCTTC
CDR3: CASSSWTGGRGEQFF

V: TRBV19
size: .
J: TRBJ2-5
D: TRBD1
DNA: TGTGCCAGTAGTTCCATCACAGGGGGCGGGGAGACCCAGTACTTC
CDR3: CASSSITGGGETQYF

V: TRBV7-8
size: .
J: TRBJ2-5
D: TRBD2
DNA: TGTGCCAGCAGCTTAGGAGGGACTAGCGGGGCGACCCAGTACTTC
CDR3: CASSLGGTSGATQYF

V: TRBV19
size: .
J: TRBJ1-1
D: TRBD1
DNA: TGTGCCAGTAAGCAGGGGGTTGCTGAAGCTTTCTTT
CDR3: CASKQGVAEAFF

V: TRBV15
size: .
J: TRBJ1-5
D: .
DNA: TGTGCCACCAGCAGGACAGGCCTAAGCAATCAGCCCCAGCATTTT
CDR3: CATSRTGLSNQPQHF

V: TRBV11-2
size: once
J: TRBJ2-2
D: TRBD2
DNA: TGTGCCAGCAGCCCCGGGACTAGCGGGAGTGTAGCCGGGGAGCTGTTTTTT
CDR3: CASSPGTSGSVAGELFF

V: TRBV7-2
size: .
J: TRBJ1-5
D: TRBD1
DNA: TGTGCCAGCAGCCGGACAGGGGGGAATCAGCCCCAGCATTTT
CDR3: CASSRTGGNQPQHF

V: TRBV7-2
size: .
J: TRBJ2-7
D: .
DNA: TGTGCCAGCAGCTTACCAGGGGCTAACTACGAGCAGTACTTC
CDR3: CASSLPGANYEQYF

V: TRBV18
size: .
J: TRBJ1-1
D: .
DNA: TGTGCCAGCTCACCACCCCTACGCGAGAACACTGAAGCTTTCTTT
CDR3: CASSPPLRENTEAFF

V: TRBV7-2
size: .
J: TRBJ1-1
D: .
DNA: TGTGCCAGCAGCCGCCAGGTGAACACTGAAGCTTTCTTT
CDR3: CASSRQVNTEAFF

V: TRBV28
size: .
J: TRBJ2-7
D: .
DNA: TGTGCCAGCAGTCCCGGGCCTCGACGACAGGAACACTTC
CDR3: CASSPGPRRQEHF

V: TRBV7-8
size: .
J: TRBJ2-2
D: .
DNA: TGTGCCAGCAGCTTAGGAGTATGGCGGCTGAACACCGGGGAGCTGTTTTTT
CDR3: CASSLGVWRLNTGELFF

V: TRBV7-3
size: .
J: TRBJ2-7
D: .
DNA: TGTGCCAGCAGCTTAACGGGCCCATACGAGCAGTACTTC
CDR3: CASSLTGPYEQYF

V: TRBV6-1
size: few
J: TRBJ2-7
D: .
DNA: TGTGCCAGCAGTGAAGCCGTCGAGCAGTACTTC
CDR3: CASSEAVEQYF

V: TRBV9
size: .
J: TRBJ1-1
D: TRBD1
DNA: TGTGCCAGCAGCGTAGATACACCTGGGACAGTTAACACTGAAGCTTTCTTT
CDR3: CASSVDTPGTVNTEAFF

V: TRBV5-1
size: .
J: TRBJ1-4
D: TRBD1
DNA: TGCGCCAGCAGCCAAGCAACAGGGGGAGGTATCGATGAAAAACTGTTTTTT
CDR3: CASSQATGGGIDEKLFF

V: TRBV7-3
size: .
J: TRBJ2-1
D: .
DNA: TGTGCCAGCAGCTTAAAAGGGGCCAATGAGCAGTTCTTC
CDR3: CASSLKGANEQFF

V: TRBV5-6
size: .
J: TRBJ2-5
D: .
DNA: TGTGCCAGCAACGACGGGGGAGAGACCCAGTACTTC
CDR3: CASNDGGETQYF

V: TRBV6-4
size: .
J: TRBJ1-4
D: TRBD1
DNA: TGTGCCAGCAGTGACTTGGACAGGGCGGTGAGATTTTGGTATGAAAAACTGTTTTTT
CDR3: CASSDLDRAVRFWYEKLFF

V: TRBV25-1
size: .
J: TRBJ1-2
D: .
DNA: TGTGCCAGCAGGAGCACAGGGTATGAAGGCTACACCTTC
CDR3: CASRSTGYEGYTF

V: TRBV28
size: .
J: TRBJ2-7
D: .
DNA: TGTGCCAGCAGTTTTCTAAGGGGTCGAGGCTACGAGCAGTACTTC
CDR3: CASSFLRGRGYEQYF

V: TRBV18
size: .
J: TRBJ1-5
D: .
DNA: TGTGCCAGCTCATCCTCAGGGGCGGTAGGCGATCAGCCCCAGCATTTT
CDR3: CASSSSGAVGDQPQHF

V: TRBV29-1
size: .
J: TRBJ1-2
D: .
DNA: TGCAGCGTCTGGGTAGGAGGCGAGTATGGCTACACCTTC
CDR3: CSVWVGGEYGYTF

V: TRBV6-5
size: .
J: TRBJ1-1
D: .
DNA: TGTGCCAGCACCCGCGGGGGGCTTAACACTGAAGCTTTCTTT
CDR3: CASTRGGLNTEAFF

V: TRBV27
size: .
J: TRBJ2-1
D: .
DNA: TGTGCCAGCAGTTTAGTCGGCAATGAGCAGTTCTTC
CDR3: CASSLVGNEQFF

V: TRBV28
size: .
J: TRBJ2-1
D: .
DNA: TGTGCCAGCAGTCCTGCGCTAAGGGGGTCCTACAATGAGCAGTTCTTC
CDR3: CASSPALRGSYNEQFF

V: TRBV20-1
size: .
J: TRBJ2-3
D: .
DNA: TGCAGTGCTTACGCCAGAGATACGCAGTATTTT
CDR3: CSAYARDTQYF

V: TRBV28
size: .
J: TRBJ2-7
D: .
DNA: TGTGCCAGCAGTTTAGGCCCTCAGTTGTACGAGCAGTACTTC
CDR3: CASSLGPQLYEQYF

V: TRBV18
size: .
J: TRBJ2-7
D: TRBD2
DNA: TGTGCCAGCTCACCTCTAACTAGCGGGAGCTACGAGCAGTACTTC
CDR3: CASSPLTSGSYEQYF

V: TRBV6-5
size: .
J: TRBJ1-2
D: TRBD1
DNA: TGTGCCAGCAGCAAAAACAGGGGGGCGGGCTATGGCTACACCTTC
CDR3: CASSKNRGAGYGYTF

V: TRBV18
size: .
J: TRBJ2-1
D: .
DNA: TGTGCCAGCTCACCAGAGGGGGTTCTCGAATGGGGCGAGCAGTTCTTC
CDR3: CASSPEGVLEWGEQFF

V: TRBV5-1
size: .
J: TRBJ2-7
D: TRBD1
DNA: TGCGCCAGCAGCCTCGGACAGGGCGAGCAGTACTTC
CDR3: CASSLGQGEQYF

V: TRBV10-3
size: .
J: TRBJ2-1
D: .
DNA: TGTGCCATCAAAGGCTCGCGGGGCACCTACAATGAGCAGTTCTTC
CDR3: CAIKGSRGTYNEQFF

V: TRBV28
size: once
J: TRBJ2-5
D: TRBD2
DNA: TGTGCCAGCGGGCTAGCGGGAGTGGAGACCCAGTACTTC
CDR3: CASGLAGVETQYF

V: TRBV19
size: .
J: TRBJ1-5
D: .
DNA: TGTGCCAGTACCGGTTGGCGGATTAGCAATCAGCCCCAGCATTTT
CDR3: CASTGWRISNQPQHF

V: TRBV9
size: .
J: TRBJ2-2
D: TRBD2
DNA: TGTGCCAGCAGCGCCCGGGATCCTCGGACTAGCGGGAGTACGGGCACCGGGGAGCTGTTTTTT
CDR3: CASSARDPRTSGSTGTGELFF

V: TRBV6-5
size: once
J: TRBJ2-1
D: TRBD2
DNA: TGTGCCAGCAGAACCAGCGGGGGGGCCTACAATGAGCAGTTCTTC
CDR3: CASRTSGGAYNEQFF

V: TRBV6-5
size: few
J: TRBJ1-3
D: .
DNA: TGTGCCAGCAGTTACTCAGGAGGGTCTGGAAACACCATATATTTT
CDR3: CASSYSGGSGNTIYF

V: TRBV23-1
size: .
J: TRBJ1-5
D: TRBD1
DNA: TGCGCCAGCACTCAACCGTCAGGGGGTAGCAATCAGCCCCAGCATTTT
CDR3: CASTQPSGGSNQPQHF

V: TRBV4-2
size: .
J: TRBJ1-1
D: .
DNA: TGTGCCAGCAGTCTTAGTCGAACTGAAGCTTTCTTT
CDR3: CASSLSRTEAFF

V: TRBV18
size: .
J: TRBJ1-2
D: TRBD1
DNA: TGTGCCAGCTCACAGACAGGGAGTCAGGACTACACCTTC
CDR3: CASSQTGSQDYTF

V: TRBV25-1
size: .
J: TRBJ2-7
D: TRBD2
DNA: TGTGCCAGCAGCCCCGCCGGCGGGAGGAAATACGAGCAGTACTTC
CDR3: CASSPAGGRKYEQYF